The rows below give T cell receptor beta chains drawn from one sample of a study of cytomegalovirus exposure and HLA in healthy donors. TCRdb's table, derived via immunoSEQ multiplex PCR, lists solely in-frame clones and lacks some. The sample lists roughly 140,000 clones, 75% to 85% occurring once. Sequenced sample: PBMCs. These receptor sequences come from a woman in her thirties or forties in good health and CMV-seropositive. CDR3s include the opening cysteine and the closing phenylalanine or tryptophan. D genes are given only for firm matches. Rows may omit the clone size; those that give it use once, few, many or a size class.

14,TRBV28,-,TRBJ2-1,few,CASRYSGLYNEQFF,TGTGCCAGCAGGTACTCGGGACTCTACAATGAGCAGTTCTTC
13,TRBV5-1,-,TRBJ2-1,-,CASRRYNYNEQFF,TGCGCCAGCAGGCGCTATAACTACAATGAGCAGTTCTTC
14,TRBV6-5,TRBD2,TRBJ2-3,-,CASRVAGERDTQYF,TGTGCCAGCAGAGTAGCGGGGGAGAGGGATACGCAGTATTTT
15,TRBV5-1,-,TRBJ2-1,-,CASANQAGNYNEQFF,TGCGCCAGCGCGAATCAAGCCGGGAACTACAATGAGCAGTTCTTC
13,TRBV2,TRBD1,TRBJ2-3,once,CADDRGFTDTQYF,TGTGCTGATGACAGGGGATTTACAGATACGCAGTATTTT
15,TRBV5-1,TRBD1,TRBJ2-7,-,CASSLIPGQVYEQYF,TGCGCCAGCAGCTTAATACCGGGACAGGTCTACGAGCAGTACTTC
14,TRBV29-1,TRBD2,TRBJ2-1,few,CSVALSGRYNEQFF,TGCAGCGTTGCCCTTAGCGGGAGATACAATGAGCAGTTCTTC
15,TRBV6-5,-,TRBJ2-7,-,CASSYAPGAAGEQYF,TGTGCCAGCAGTTACGCACCGGGAGCTGCTGGCGAGCAGTACTTC
14,TRBV18,-,TRBJ2-7,-,CASSPLTVPHEQYF,TGTGCCAGCTCCCCGCTGACAGTTCCCCACGAGCAGTACTTC
16,TRBV27,TRBD2,TRBJ2-5,-,CASSPSSGDIQETQYF,TGTGCCAGCAGTCCGTCTAGCGGGGACATTCAAGAGACCCAGTACTTC
12,TRBV5-4,-,TRBJ2-5,-,CASSLAGETQYF,TGTGCCAGCAGCTTGGCCGGAGAGACCCAGTACTTC
15,TRBV2,TRBD2,TRBJ2-5,once,CASSTSTSRYETQYF,TGTGCCAGCAGTACATCGACTAGCCGTTATGAGACCCAGTACTTC
14,TRBV5-1,-,TRBJ2-3,-,CASSIRTTTDTQYF,TGCGCCAGCAGCATCCGGACTACCACAGATACGCAGTATTTT
15,TRBV10-3,-,TRBJ1-2,-,CAISGPGTVSGGYTF,TGTGCCATCAGTGGACCCGGGACTGTGTCTGGTGGCTACACCTTC
17,TRBV5-4,TRBD1,TRBJ2-6,-,CASSLGQGAHGANVLTF,TGTGCCAGCAGCTTGGGGCAGGGGGCGCATGGGGCCAACGTCCTGACTTTC
14,TRBV6-5,TRBD1,TRBJ2-7,few,CASSLGQGAREQYF,TGTGCCAGCAGTCTCGGACAGGGGGCGCGGGAGCAGTACTTC
11,TRBV29-1,-,TRBJ2-2,-,CSVDGGGELFF,TGCAGCGTTGACGGGGGTGGGGAGCTGTTTTTT
17,TRBV11-1,TRBD2,TRBJ2-2,-,CASSRGLAGGSVGELFF,TGTGCCAGCAGCAGGGGACTAGCGGGAGGGAGCGTCGGGGAGCTGTTTTTT
14,TRBV5-1,-,TRBJ1-3,-,CASSLEWQGNTIYF,TGCGCCAGCAGCTTGGAGTGGCAGGGGAACACCATATATTTT
14,TRBV5-1,TRBD2,TRBJ2-3,once,CASSSLAVGDTQYF,TGCGCCAGCAGCTCGCTAGCGGTGGGAGATACGCAGTATTTT
12,TRBV29-1,-,TRBJ1-1,-,CSVAPQGNEAFF,TGCAGCGTCGCACCTCAGGGGAATGAAGCTTTCTTT
14,TRBV11-2,-,TRBJ1-2,-,CASSLEAGGYGYTF,TGTGCCAGCAGCTTAGAGGCGGGAGGCTATGGCTACACCTTC
15,TRBV7-9,-,TRBJ1-2,-,CASSLGRSPNYGYTF,TGTGCCAGCAGCTTAGGCCGCAGTCCTAACTATGGCTACACCTTC
17,TRBV7-8,TRBD2,TRBJ2-3,-,CASSLATGTTAPHTQYF,TGTGCCAGCAGCTTAGCCACCGGGACTACAGCACCTCATACGCAGTATTTT
16,TRBV27,TRBD1,TRBJ1-3,-,CASRHTGVRSGNTIYF,TGTGCCAGCAGGCACACAGGGGTTCGATCTGGAAACACCATATATTTT
13,TRBV6-4,-,TRBJ1-4,-,CASRVYGGEKLFF,TGTGCCAGCAGAGTTTACGGGGGTGAAAAACTGTTTTTT
13,TRBV10-3,-,TRBJ2-1,-,CAISKVGGREQFF,TGTGCCATCAGCAAAGTGGGGGGGCGCGAGCAGTTCTTC
11,TRBV30,-,TRBJ2-1,-,CAWSVDRREFF,TGTGCCTGGAGTGTAGATAGGAGGGAGTTCTTC
15,TRBV7-9,TRBD1,TRBJ2-7,-,CAGSFGGQGNNEQYF,TGTGCCGGCAGCTTCGGAGGACAGGGGAATAACGAGCAGTACTTC
15,TRBV5-4,TRBD1,TRBJ2-1,-,CASSKTGASYNEQFF,TGTGCCAGCAGTAAGACAGGGGCCAGCTACAATGAGCAGTTCTTC
14,TRBV7-9,TRBD1,TRBJ2-5,-,CASSRQGLAETQYF,TGTGCCAGCAGCAGACAGGGGTTGGCGGAGACCCAGTACTTC
11,TRBV28,-,TRBJ1-1,-,CASSPHTEAFF,TGTGCCAGCAGTCCTCACACTGAAGCTTTCTTT
13,TRBV29-1,TRBD1,TRBJ1-1,-,CSAQGQPNTEAFF,TGCAGCGCCCAGGGACAGCCGAACACTGAAGCTTTCTTT
19,TRBV27,TRBD2,TRBJ2-2,-,CASSPLEGQAGGWDGELFF,TGTGCCAGCAGTCCCCTAGAAGGGCAAGCGGGAGGATGGGACGGGGAGCTGTTTTTT
14,TRBV18,-,TRBJ2-3,-,CASSPPRGTDTQYF,TGTGCCAGCTCACCACCGAGGGGCACAGATACGCAGTATTTT
15,TRBV19,-,TRBJ2-1,-,CASSPGVPSYNEQFF,TGTGCCAGTAGTCCCGGGGTCCCTTCCTACAATGAGCAGTTCTTC
11,TRBV29-1,-,TRBJ2-1,-,CSVHSYNEQFF,TGCAGCGTCCACTCCTACAATGAGCAGTTCTTC
13,TRBV6-1,-,TRBJ2-1,-,CASSDGYYNEQFF,TGTGCCAGCAGTGACGGTTACTACAATGAGCAGTTCTTC
14,TRBV6-5,TRBD1,TRBJ1-2,-,CASSGTGTAYGYTF,TGTGCCAGCAGCGGGACAGGGACGGCCTATGGCTACACCTTC
16,TRBV6-1,TRBD2,TRBJ2-7,-,CASSGLAGIWTYEQYF,TGTGCCAGCAGTGGACTAGCGGGAATATGGACCTACGAGCAGTACTTC
16,TRBV4-1,TRBD2,TRBJ2-7,-,CASSFWQREIPYEQYF,TGCGCCAGCAGCTTTTGGCAGCGGGAGATCCCCTACGAGCAGTACTTC